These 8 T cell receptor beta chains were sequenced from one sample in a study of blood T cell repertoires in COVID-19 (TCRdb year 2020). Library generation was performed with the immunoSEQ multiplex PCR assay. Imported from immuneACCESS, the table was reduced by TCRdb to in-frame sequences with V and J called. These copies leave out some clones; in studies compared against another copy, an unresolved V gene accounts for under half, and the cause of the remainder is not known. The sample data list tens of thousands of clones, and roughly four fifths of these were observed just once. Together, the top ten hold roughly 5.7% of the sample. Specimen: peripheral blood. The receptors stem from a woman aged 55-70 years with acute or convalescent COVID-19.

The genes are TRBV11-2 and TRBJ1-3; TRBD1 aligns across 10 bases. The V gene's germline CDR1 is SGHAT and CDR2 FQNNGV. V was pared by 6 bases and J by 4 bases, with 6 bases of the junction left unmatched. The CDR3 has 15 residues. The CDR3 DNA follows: TGTGCCAGCAGTGACCGGGACAGGGGCGGAAACACCATATATTTT. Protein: CASSDRDRGGNTIYF.

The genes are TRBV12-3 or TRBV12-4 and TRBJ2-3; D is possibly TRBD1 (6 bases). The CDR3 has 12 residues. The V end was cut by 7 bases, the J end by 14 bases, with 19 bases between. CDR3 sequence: CASTSSQGQAYF. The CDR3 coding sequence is TGTGCCAGCACCTCCAGTCAGGGGCAGGCGTATTTT.

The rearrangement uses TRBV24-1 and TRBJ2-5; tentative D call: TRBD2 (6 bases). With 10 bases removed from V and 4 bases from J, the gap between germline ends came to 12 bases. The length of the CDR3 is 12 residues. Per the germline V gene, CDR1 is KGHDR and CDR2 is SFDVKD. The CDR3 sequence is CATREVGETQYF. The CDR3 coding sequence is TGTGCCACTAGGGAGGTGGGAGAGACCCAGTACTTC.

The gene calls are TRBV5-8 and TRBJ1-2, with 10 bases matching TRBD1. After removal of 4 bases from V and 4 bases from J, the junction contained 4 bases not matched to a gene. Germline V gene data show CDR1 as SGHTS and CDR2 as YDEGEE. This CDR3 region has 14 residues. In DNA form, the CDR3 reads TGTGCCAGCAGCCCGGACAGGGGGGGCTATGGCTACACCTTC. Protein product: CASSPDRGGYGYTF.

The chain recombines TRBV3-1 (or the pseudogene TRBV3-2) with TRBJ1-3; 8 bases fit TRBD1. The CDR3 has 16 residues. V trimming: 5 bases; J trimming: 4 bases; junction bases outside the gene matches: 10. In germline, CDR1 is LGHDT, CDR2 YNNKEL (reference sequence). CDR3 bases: TGTGCCAGCAGCGACGGAGACAGGGGCGACGGAAACACCATATATTTT. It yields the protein CASSDGDRGDGNTIYF.

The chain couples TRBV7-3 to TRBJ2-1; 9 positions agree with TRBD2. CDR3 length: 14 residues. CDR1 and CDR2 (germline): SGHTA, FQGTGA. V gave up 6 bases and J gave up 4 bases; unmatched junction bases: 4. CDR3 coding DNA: TGTGCCAGCAGGTCTAGCGGGACTTACAATGAGCAGTTCTTC. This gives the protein CASRSSGTYNEQFF.

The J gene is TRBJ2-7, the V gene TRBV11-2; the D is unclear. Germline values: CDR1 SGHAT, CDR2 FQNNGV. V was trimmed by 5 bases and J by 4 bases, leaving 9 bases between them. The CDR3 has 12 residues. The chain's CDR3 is CASSRSGYEQYF. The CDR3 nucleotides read TGTGCCAGCAGCCGATCCGGGTACGAGCAGTACTTC.

CDR3 bases: TGTGCCACCAGTTCGGGGGGTAACGGGGAGCTGTTTTTT. Protein sequence: CATSSGGNGELFF. The chain links TRBV24-1 to TRBJ2-2; 7 positions match TRBD2. The CDR3 contains 13 residues. Losses at the gene ends were 6 bases for V and 7 bases for J; bases not matched to a gene: 4. The germline V gene encodes CDR1 KGHDR and CDR2 SFDVKD.